These 21 T cell receptor beta chains were all obtained from the same sample, sequenced in a study of identical twins. TCRdb ran MiXCR on the 5' RACE reads and lists one entry per CDR3 protein. Counted here are roughly 250,000 distinct CDR3 sequences, 11% to 15% occurring once; the ten biggest clones make up approximately 10%. Sequencing input: memory (CD45RO+) T cells sorted from blood. The source of these receptors is a woman younger than 35 in good health.

The CDR3 is CATSKGTVFYNEQFF. The CDR3 DNA reads as TGTGCCACCAGCAAGGGGACAGTATTCTACAATGAGCAGTTCTTC. V gene TRBV15 combines with J gene TRBJ2-1; 7 positions agree with TRBD1. The CDR3 has 15 residues. Germline loops: CDR1 LNHNV, CDR2 YYDKDF (reference sequence). The junction had 6 bases not matched to a gene; V was cut back by 4 bases and J by 3 bases.

A few counts support this clonotype. This chain links TRBV10-3 with TRBJ2-1; 8 nucleotides match TRBD2. This CDR3 comprises 15 residues. Germline V gene data show CDR1 as ENHRY and CDR2 as SYGVKD. The V and J ends lost 3 bases and 3 bases, in that order; junction bases with no gene match: 4. The CDR3 loop is CAISDSGASYNEQFF. The CDR3 nucleotides read TGTGCCATCAGTGATAGCGGGGCGAGCTACAATGAGCAGTTCTTC.

The chain uses TRBV2 and TRBJ2-4, with D possibly TRBD1 on 6 matching bases. Between the trimmed V and J ends, which lost 6 bases and 11 bases, there was a span of 11 bases. This CDR3 is built from 11 residues. The V gene's germline CDR1 is SNHLY and CDR2 FYNNEI. The CDR3 reads CASSPQGFQYF. The DNA of the CDR3 is TGTGCCAGCAGCCCCCAGGGGTTTCAGTACTTC.

V usage is TRBV6-2 or TRBV6-3 and J usage is TRBJ1-1; TRBD1 might be the D (5 bases). The CDR3 is made up of 12 amino acids. V shed 5 bases and J shed 4 bases, with 8 bases lying between them. Germline V CDR1 and CDR2: MNHEY, SVGEGT. In DNA, the CDR3 is TGTGCCAGCAGTCGCGACAGCACTGAAGCTTTCTTT. Translated: CASSRDSTEAFF.

Only a few counts were recorded for this clonotype. V usage is TRBV4-3 and J usage is TRBJ2-3; D gene uncertain. The CDR3 is 13 amino acids. Trimming pared 0 bases from V and 9 bases from J, leaving 10 bases between. CDR1 and CDR2 (germline): LGHNA, YSLEER. The CDR3 DNA reads TGCGCCAGCAGCCAAGATCGGGCCCAGACGCAGTATTTT. It codes for CASSQDRAQTQYF.

This chain connects TRBV6-5 to TRBJ2-7; no firm D call. This CDR3 is built from 16 residues. With 0 bases removed from V and 3 bases from J, the gap between germline ends came to 15 bases. CDR1 and CDR2 from the germline V gene are MNHEY and SVGAGI. The CDR3 sequence: CASSYSGYDGNYEQYF. CDR3 DNA sequence: TGTGCCAGCAGTTACTCGGGCTACGACGGCAACTACGAGCAGTACTTC.

The chain combines TRBV24-1 with TRBJ2-1; D is perhaps TRBD2 (6 bases). CDR1 is KGHDR and CDR2 is SFDVKD in the germline V gene. Trimming pared 3 bases from V and 9 bases from J, leaving 14 bases between. The CDR3 is 14 amino acids. The CDR3: CATSDPSEGPEQFF. Written as DNA, the CDR3 is TGTGCCACCAGTGATCCCTCGGAGGGGCCTGAGCAGTTCTTC.

J is TRBJ2-7 and V is TRBV5-1; 8 bases line up with TRBD1. Germline-derived CDR1 and CDR2 are SGHRS and YFSETQ. Unmatched junction bases numbered 8, after V lost 2 bases and J lost 7 bases. The CDR3 totals 14 residues. The CDR3: CASSLTGGRLEQYF. In DNA form, the CDR3 reads TGCGCCAGCAGCTTAACAGGGGGGCGATTGGAGCAGTACTTC.

This clonotype has at least ten counts. The chain links TRBV5-1 to TRBJ2-7, with D perhaps matching TRBD2 (6 bases). Deletions cut 4 bases from V and 2 bases from J, with 16 bases between. The CDR3 is 15 amino acids. CDR1 is SGHRS and CDR2 is YFSETQ in the germline V gene. CDR3 nucleotide sequence: TGCGCCAGCAGCGATCGACTAGGAGGAGCCTACGAGCAGTACTTC. Its translation is CASSDRLGGAYEQYF.

This clonotype was seen a handful of times. The chain is built from TRBV19 and TRBJ1-2, with a weak D call TRBD1 (6 bases). Trimming shortened V by 7 bases and J by 14 bases, and 20 bases separated the two germline ends. The CDR3 is 12 residues long. The V gene's germline CDR1 is LNHDA and CDR2 SQIVND (reference sequence). CDR3 region: CASTKHRDQRTF. The CDR3 nucleotides read TGTGCCAGTACCAAACACAGGGACCAAAGAACCTTC.

In this sample, this clonotype turned up a few times. The chain combines TRBV20-1 with TRBJ1-5; D is unclear. Per the germline V gene, CDR1 is DFQATT and CDR2 is SNEGSKA (reference sequence). With 1 base removed from V and 7 bases from J, the gap between germline ends came to 11 bases. This CDR3 region has 13 residues. CDR3 amino acids: CSARAYRGQPQHF. CDR3 sequence (DNA): TGCAGTGCTAGAGCTTACCGTGGGCAGCCCCAGCATTTT.

This clonotype was recorded many times. This sequence joins TRBV2 and TRBJ1-1, with a possible D match to TRBD1 (5 bases). V was cut by 6 bases and J by 6 bases, with 14 bases left in between. Germline-derived CDR1 and CDR2 are SNHLY and FYNNEI. The CDR3 loop spans 13 amino acids. The CDR3 DNA reads as TGTGCCAGCAGCCTCAGGGATGAGGCTGAAGCTTTCTTT. Protein: CASSLRDEAEAFF.

This clonotype was seen a few times. The chain is built from TRBV9 and TRBJ1-1, with D tentatively TRBD1 (6 bases). This CDR3 spans 14 amino acids. Deletions cut 4 bases from V and 5 bases from J, with 15 bases between. Per the germline V gene, CDR1 is SGDLS and CDR2 is YYNGEE. In DNA, the CDR3 is TGTGCCAGCAGCCCTCAGGGGTTTAGGACTGAAGCTTTCTTT. Its translation is CASSPQGFRTEAFF.

This clonotype was found many times. J is TRBJ1-6 and V is TRBV4-1; 9 bases are shared with TRBD1. Trimming removed 2 bases from V and 9 bases from J; junction bases left unmatched: 5. The CDR3 extends over 15 amino acids. In germline, CDR1 is MGHRA, CDR2 YSYEKL. DNA for the CDR3: TGCGCCAGCAGCCAAACCGGGACAGGGTCTTCACCCCTCCACTTT. This sequence encodes CASSQTGTGSSPLHF.

Many counts were recorded for this clonotype. The chain joins TRBV9 to TRBJ2-1, with 8 bases identical to TRBD2. The CDR3 is 15 residues long. Germline V gene sequence: CDR1 SGDLS, CDR2 YYNGEE. Trimming at V came to 7 bases and at J to 6 bases, leaving 12 bases not matched to a gene. The CDR3 spells CASQKIAGQSNEQFF. CDR3 nucleotide sequence: TGTGCCAGCCAGAAGATAGCGGGGCAAAGCAATGAGCAGTTCTTC.

The genes are TRBV5-1 and TRBJ2-6, with D perhaps matching TRBD1 or TRBD2 (5 bases each). This CDR3 contains 16 residues. Trimming stripped 4 bases from V and 3 bases from J, with 14 bases between. Germline CDR1 and CDR2: SGHRS and YFSETQ. The CDR3 nucleotides read TGCGCCAGCAGCCCCGGGGACCTGGGTGGGGCCAACGTCCTGACTTTC. Its translation is CASSPGDLGGANVLTF.

A few counts support this clonotype. V is TRBV7-2 and J is TRBJ2-3; D is undetermined. Germline-derived CDR1 and CDR2 are SGHTA and FQGNSA. Trimming took off 5 bases at V and 3 bases at J, with 9 bases between the two ends. The CDR3 contains 13 residues. The CDR3 DNA reads TGTGCCAGCAGCGAAAGATTAACAGATACGCAGTATTTT. This codes for CASSERLTDTQYF.

This clonotype occurred a few times. The chain has TRBV20-1 and TRBJ2-3; the D gene is possibly TRBD2 (6 bases). The V gene lost 0 bases and the J gene lost 2 bases, with 15 bases spanning the gap. The CDR3 spans 16 residues. The germline CDR1 and CDR2 sequences are DFQATT and SNEGSKA (reference sequence). CDR3 in DNA: TGCAGTGCTAGAGATCCGGGCGGGGTTTTCACAGATACGCAGTATTTT. It yields the protein CSARDPGGVFTDTQYF.

V gene TRBV3-1 combines with J gene TRBJ1-1; D ambiguous. Germline assignment: CDR1 LGHDT and CDR2 YNNKEL (reference sequence). The CDR3 sequence is 12 residues long. Trimming took off 2 bases at V and 11 bases at J, with 12 bases between the two ends. The CDR3 bases are TGTGCCAGCAGCCAATGGAGGTCGGGGGCTTTCTTT. Residues: CASSQWRSGAFF.

This clonotype was detected ten times or more. This chain uses TRBV6-1 with TRBJ2-1; D might be TRBD2 (5 bases). The germline V gene encodes CDR1 MNHNS and CDR2 SASEGT. The CDR3 runs 14 residues. V lost 7 bases to trimming and J lost 4 bases, with 14 bases between them. The CDR3 reads CASTKTGSYNEQFF. In DNA, the CDR3 is TGTGCCAGCACCAAAACGGGGTCTTACAATGAGCAGTTCTTC.

At least ten counts were recorded for this clonotype. This chain uses TRBV7-2 with TRBJ1-1; D remains ambiguous. The CDR3 covers 12 residues. The V end was cut by 4 bases, the J end by 7 bases, with 10 bases between. Germline V CDR1 and CDR2: SGHTA, FQGNSA. The CDR3 DNA follows: TGTGCCAGCAGCTCTACCAAATTTGAAGCTTTCTTT. Translation gives CASSSTKFEAFF.